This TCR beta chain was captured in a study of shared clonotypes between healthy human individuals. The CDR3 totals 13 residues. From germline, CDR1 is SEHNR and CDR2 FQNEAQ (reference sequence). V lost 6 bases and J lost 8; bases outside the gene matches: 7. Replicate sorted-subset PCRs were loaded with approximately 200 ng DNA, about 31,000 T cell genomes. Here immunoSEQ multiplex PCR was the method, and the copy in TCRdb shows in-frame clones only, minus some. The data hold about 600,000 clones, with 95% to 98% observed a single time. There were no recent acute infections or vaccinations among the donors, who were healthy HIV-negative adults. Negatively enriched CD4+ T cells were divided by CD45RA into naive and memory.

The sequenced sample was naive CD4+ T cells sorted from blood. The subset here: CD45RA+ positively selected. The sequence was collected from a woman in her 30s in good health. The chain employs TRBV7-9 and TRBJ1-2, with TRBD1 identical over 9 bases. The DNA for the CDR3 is TGTGCCAGCAGTCCACAGGGGGCGGGAGGCTACACCTTC. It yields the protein CASSPQGAGGYTF.